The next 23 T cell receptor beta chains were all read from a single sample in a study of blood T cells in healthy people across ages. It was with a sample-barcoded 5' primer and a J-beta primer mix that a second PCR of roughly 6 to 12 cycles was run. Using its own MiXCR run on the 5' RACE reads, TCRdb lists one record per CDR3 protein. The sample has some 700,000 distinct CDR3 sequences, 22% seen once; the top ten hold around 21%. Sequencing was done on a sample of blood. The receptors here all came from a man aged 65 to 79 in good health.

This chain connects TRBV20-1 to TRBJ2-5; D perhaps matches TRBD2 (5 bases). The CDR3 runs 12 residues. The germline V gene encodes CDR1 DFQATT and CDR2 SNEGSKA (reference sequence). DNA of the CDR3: TGCACAGGCTGGGAGTCCGGCGAGACCCAGTACTTC. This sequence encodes CTGWESGETQYF.

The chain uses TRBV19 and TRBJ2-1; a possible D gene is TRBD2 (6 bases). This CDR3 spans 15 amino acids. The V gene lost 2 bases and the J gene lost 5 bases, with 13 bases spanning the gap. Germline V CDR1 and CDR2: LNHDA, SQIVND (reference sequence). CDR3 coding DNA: TGTGCCAGTAGTATAAATCACGGGGGAAACAATGAGCAGTTCTTC. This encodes CASSINHGGNNEQFF.

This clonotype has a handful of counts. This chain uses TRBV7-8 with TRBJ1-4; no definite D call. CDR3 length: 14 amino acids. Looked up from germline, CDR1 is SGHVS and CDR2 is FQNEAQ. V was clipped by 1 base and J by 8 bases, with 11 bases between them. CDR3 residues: CASSLEAVREKLFF. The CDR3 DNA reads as TGTGCCAGCAGCTTAGAGGCTGTCCGGGAAAAACTGTTTTTT.

The CDR3 protein is CASSGASGADTQYF. The DNA of the CDR3 is TGTGCCAGCAGTGGGGCTAGCGGGGCAGATACGCAGTATTTT. The V call is TRBV2, the J call TRBJ2-3, with 9 bases that match TRBD2. CDR1 SNHLY and CDR2 FYNNEI come from the germline V gene. V gave up 4 bases and J gave up 4 bases; unmatched junction bases: 3. The CDR3 length is 14 residues.

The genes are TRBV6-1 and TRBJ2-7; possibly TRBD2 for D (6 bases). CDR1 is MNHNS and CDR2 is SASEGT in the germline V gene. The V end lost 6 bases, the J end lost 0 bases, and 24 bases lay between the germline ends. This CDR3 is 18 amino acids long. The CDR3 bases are TGTGCCAGCAGCGCGGGACTCATCTCCTCCCAGCGCTCCTACGAGCAGTACTTC. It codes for CASSAGLISSQRSYEQYF.

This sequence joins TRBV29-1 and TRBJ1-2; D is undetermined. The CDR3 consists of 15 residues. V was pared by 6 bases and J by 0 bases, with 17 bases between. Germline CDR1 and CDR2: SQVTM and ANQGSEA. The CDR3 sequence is CSVDSIAAANYGYTF. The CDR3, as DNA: TGCAGCGTGGATTCGATAGCGGCAGCTAACTATGGCTACACCTTC.

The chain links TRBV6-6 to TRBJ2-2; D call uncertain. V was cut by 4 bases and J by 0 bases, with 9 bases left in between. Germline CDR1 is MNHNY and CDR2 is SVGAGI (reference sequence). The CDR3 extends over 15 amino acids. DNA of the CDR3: TGTGCCAGCAGTTTTATTAGCCCGAACACCGGGGAGCTGTTTTTT. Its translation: CASSFISPNTGELFF.

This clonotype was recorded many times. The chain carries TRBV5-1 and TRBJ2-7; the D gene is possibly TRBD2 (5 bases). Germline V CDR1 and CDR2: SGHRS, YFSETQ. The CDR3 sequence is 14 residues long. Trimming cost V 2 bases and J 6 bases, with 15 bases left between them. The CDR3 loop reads CASSFVGEGAEQYF. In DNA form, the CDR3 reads TGCGCCAGCAGCTTCGTTGGCGAGGGAGCCGAGCAGTACTTC. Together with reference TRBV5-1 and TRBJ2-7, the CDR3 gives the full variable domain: KAGVTQTPRYLIKTRGQQVTLSCSPISGHRSVSWYQQTPGQGLQFLFEYFSETQRNKGNFPGRFSGRQFSNSRSEMNVSTLELGDSALYLCASSFVGEGAEQYFGPGTRLTVT.

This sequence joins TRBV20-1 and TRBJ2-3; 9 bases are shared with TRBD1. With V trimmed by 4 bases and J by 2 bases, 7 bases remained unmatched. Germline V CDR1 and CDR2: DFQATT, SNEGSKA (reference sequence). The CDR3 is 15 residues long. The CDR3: CSATIGTGNTDTQYF. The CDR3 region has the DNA TGCAGTGCTACCATCGGGACAGGGAACACAGATACGCAGTATTTT.

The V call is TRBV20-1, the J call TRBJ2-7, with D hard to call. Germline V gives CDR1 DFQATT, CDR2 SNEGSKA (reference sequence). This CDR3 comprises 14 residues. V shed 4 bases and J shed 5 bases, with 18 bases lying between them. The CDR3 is CSATGFLLSDEQYF. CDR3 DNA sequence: TGCAGTGCTACCGGGTTTCTCCTCAGCGACGAGCAGTACTTC.

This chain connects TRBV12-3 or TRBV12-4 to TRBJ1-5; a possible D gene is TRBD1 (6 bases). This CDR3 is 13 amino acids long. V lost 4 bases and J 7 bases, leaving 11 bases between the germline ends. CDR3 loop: CASSSGQWQPQHF. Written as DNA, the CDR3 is TGTGCCAGCAGTTCCGGACAGTGGCAGCCCCAGCATTTT.

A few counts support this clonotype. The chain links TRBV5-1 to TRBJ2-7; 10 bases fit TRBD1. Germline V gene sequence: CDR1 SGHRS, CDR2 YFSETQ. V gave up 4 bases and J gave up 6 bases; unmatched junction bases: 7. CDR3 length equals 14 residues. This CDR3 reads CASSEGQGPLEQYF. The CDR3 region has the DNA TGCGCCAGCAGCGAGGGACAGGGGCCCCTCGAGCAGTACTTC.

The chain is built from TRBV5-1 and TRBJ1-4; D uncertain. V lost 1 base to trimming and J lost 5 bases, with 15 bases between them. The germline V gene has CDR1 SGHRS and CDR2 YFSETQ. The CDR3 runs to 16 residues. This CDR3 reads CASSLRVRGENEKLFF. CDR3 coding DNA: TGCGCCAGCAGCTTGAGGGTGCGGGGAGAGAATGAAAAACTGTTTTTT.

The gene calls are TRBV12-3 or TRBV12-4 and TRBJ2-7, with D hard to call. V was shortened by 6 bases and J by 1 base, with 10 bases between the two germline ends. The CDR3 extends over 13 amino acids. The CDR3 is CASSRKGSYEQYF. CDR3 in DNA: TGTGCCAGCAGCCGCAAGGGTTCCTACGAGCAGTACTTC.

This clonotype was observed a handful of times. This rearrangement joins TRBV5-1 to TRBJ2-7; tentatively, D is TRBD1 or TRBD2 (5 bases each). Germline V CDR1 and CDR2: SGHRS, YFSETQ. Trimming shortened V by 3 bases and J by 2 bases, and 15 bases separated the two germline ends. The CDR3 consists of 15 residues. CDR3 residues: CASSSRVDSTYEQYF. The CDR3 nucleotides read TGCGCCAGCAGCTCGAGGGTAGACAGCACCTACGAGCAGTACTTC.

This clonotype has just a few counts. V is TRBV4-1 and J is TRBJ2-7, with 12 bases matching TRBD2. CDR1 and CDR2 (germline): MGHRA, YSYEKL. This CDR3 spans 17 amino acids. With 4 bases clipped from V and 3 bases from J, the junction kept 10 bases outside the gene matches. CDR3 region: CASSPSLLAGGNYEQYV. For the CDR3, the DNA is TGCGCCAGCAGCCCCTCCCTCCTAGCGGGAGGGAACTACGAGCAGTACGTC.

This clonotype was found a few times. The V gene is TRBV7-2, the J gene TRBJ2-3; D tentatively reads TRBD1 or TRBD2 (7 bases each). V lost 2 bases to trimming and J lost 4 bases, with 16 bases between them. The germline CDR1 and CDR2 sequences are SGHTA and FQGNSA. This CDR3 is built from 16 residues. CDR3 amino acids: CASSLQGGGGPDTQYF. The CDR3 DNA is TGTGCCAGCAGCTTACAGGGGGGCGGGGGCCCAGATACGCAGTATTTT.

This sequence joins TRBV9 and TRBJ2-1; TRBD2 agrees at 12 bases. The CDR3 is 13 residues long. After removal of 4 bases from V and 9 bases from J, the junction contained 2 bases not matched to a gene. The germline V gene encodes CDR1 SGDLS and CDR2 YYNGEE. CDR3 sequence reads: CASSKTSGSEQFF. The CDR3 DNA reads TGTGCCAGCAGCAAGACTAGCGGGAGTGAGCAGTTCTTC.

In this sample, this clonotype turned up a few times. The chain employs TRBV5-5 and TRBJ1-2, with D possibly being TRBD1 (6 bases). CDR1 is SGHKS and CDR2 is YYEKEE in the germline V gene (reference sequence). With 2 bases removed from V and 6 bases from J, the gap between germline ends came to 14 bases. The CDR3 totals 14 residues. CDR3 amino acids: CASSLRGPGNGYTF. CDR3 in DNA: TGTGCCAGCAGCTTACGGGGGCCAGGGAATGGCTACACCTTC.

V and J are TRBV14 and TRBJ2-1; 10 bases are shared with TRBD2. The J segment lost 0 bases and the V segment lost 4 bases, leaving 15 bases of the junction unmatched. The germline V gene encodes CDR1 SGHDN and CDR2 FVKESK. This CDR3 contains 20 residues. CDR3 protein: CASSPRGGSGRSSSYNEQFF. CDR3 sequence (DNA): TGTGCCAGCAGCCCCCGAGGGGGTAGCGGGAGGTCGAGCTCCTACAATGAGCAGTTCTTC.

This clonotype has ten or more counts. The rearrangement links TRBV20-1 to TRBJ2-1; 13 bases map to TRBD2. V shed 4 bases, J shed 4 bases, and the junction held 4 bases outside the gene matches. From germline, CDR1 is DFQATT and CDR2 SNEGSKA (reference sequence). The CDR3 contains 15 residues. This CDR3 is CSATPTSGGYNEQFF. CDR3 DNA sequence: TGCAGTGCTACCCCGACTAGCGGGGGGTACAATGAGCAGTTCTTC.

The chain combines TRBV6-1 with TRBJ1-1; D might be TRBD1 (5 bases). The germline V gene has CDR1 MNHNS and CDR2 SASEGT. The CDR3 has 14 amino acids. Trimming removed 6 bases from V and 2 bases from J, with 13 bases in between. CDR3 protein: CASSSRDFNTEAFF. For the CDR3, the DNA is TGTGCCAGCAGCAGCAGGGACTTTAACACTGAAGCTTTCTTT.

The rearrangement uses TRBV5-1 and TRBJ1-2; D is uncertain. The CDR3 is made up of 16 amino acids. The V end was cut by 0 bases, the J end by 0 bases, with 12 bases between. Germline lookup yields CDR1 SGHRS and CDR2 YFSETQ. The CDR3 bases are TGCGCCAGCAGCTTGGGACTCCCGCAACCTAACTATGGCTACACCTTC. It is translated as CASSLGLPQPNYGYTF.